The rows below give T cell receptor beta chains drawn from one sample of a study of cytomegalovirus exposure and HLA in healthy donors. Produced via immunoSEQ multiplex PCR; TCRdb's table is partial and in-frame only. This table has approximately 230,000 clones, roughly 84% appearing once. Sequencing was performed on PBMCs. These receptors came from a man younger than 30 in good health and CMV-seropositive. The CDR3 runs from the conserved cysteine through the conserved F or W. D genes are given only for firm matches. For some rows the clone size is stated as once, few or many, or as a class when expanded; others skip it.

v_gene	d_gene	abundance	j_gene	len	CDR3nt	CDR3aa
TRBV6-1	TRBD2	NA	TRBJ2-7	15	TGTGCCAGCAGTGAAGGTCCTAGCGGGAGCCTCGAGCAGTACTTC	CASSEGPSGSLEQYF
TRBV5-1	TRBD1	NA	TRBJ2-7	15	TGCGCCAGCAGCTTGGCGGACAGGGACCTCTACGAGCAGTACTTC	CASSLADRDLYEQYF
TRBV4-3	NA	few	TRBJ2-2	15	TGCGCCAGCAGCCAAGATATGGCCAACACCGGGGAGCTGTTTTTT	CASSQDMANTGELFF
TRBV11-2	NA	NA	TRBJ2-7	13	TGTGCCAGCAGCTTAACATTAGCTTCGGAGCAGTACTTC	CASSLTLASEQYF
TRBV11-3	TRBD2	NA	TRBJ2-1	16	TGTGCCAGCAGCCCGACTAGCGGGAGTTCCTACAATGAGCAGTTCTTC	CASSPTSGSSYNEQFF
TRBV15	NA	NA	TRBJ2-7	13	TGTGCCACCAGCAATACGCGGGAAGGGGAGCAGTACTTC	CATSNTREGEQYF
TRBV30	NA	NA	TRBJ1-1	13	TGTGCCTGGAGTCCAGGGCCGAGCACTGAAGCTTTCTTT	CAWSPGPSTEAFF
TRBV15	NA	once	TRBJ2-7	12	TGTGCCACCAGCAGAGTGGCGGGCGAGCAGTACTTC	CATSRVAGEQYF
TRBV6-1	NA	NA	TRBJ2-1	15	TGTGCCAGCGCCCGAGGGGTCCTAACGGGCAATGAGCAGTTCTTC	CASARGVLTGNEQFF
TRBV27	NA	NA	TRBJ2-1	14	TGTGCCAGCAGTTTAACCAGATCCTACAATGAGCAGTTCTTC	CASSLTRSYNEQFF
TRBV27	NA	NA	TRBJ1-2	14	TGTGCCAGCAGTTTCGGCAGGGGCTACTATGGCTACACCTTC	CASSFGRGYYGYTF
TRBV2	TRBD1	few	TRBJ1-2	14	TGTGCCAGCAGTCAAACGACAGGGGATGATGGCTACACCTTC	CASSQTTGDDGYTF
TRBV7-8	NA	NA	TRBJ1-5	17	TGTGCCAGCAGCTTAGTCCGAGGTCTGGTGGACAATCAGCCCCAGCATTTT	CASSLVRGLVDNQPQHF
TRBV4-1	NA	NA	TRBJ1-2	15	TGCGCCAGCAGCCAAGAAGTCTCCGGGGTTTATGGCTACACCTTC	CASSQEVSGVYGYTF
TRBV21-1	NA	NA	TRBJ2-7	18	TGTGCCAGCAGCATGCCTAGCGGGAGGGTGGTGCGGGGCTACGAGCAGTACTTC	CASSMPSGRVVRGYEQYF
TRBV5-1	NA	once	TRBJ2-1	15	TGCGCCAGCAGCTGGTCCCCGACCTCCTACAATGAGCAGTTCTTC	CASSWSPTSYNEQFF